The 2 T cell receptor beta chains below all came from one sample that was sequenced in a study of Ad26.COV2.S vaccination and SARS-CoV-2 variants. The method was immunoSEQ multiplex PCR; TCRdb's version includes in-frame clones alone and lacks a portion of them. The sample carries 400,000 to 500,000 clones, 89% recorded once. The treatment denotes: around 19 received Ad26.COV2.S at low or high dose, single or two shots; 5 received placebo; per-sample allocation not given. Sampling happened 63 days after the first vaccine or placebo injection. The specimen was peripheral blood, collected in a trial of Ad26.COV2.S vaccine versus placebo. These receptor sequences come from a person aged 18-60 years who received the Ad26.COV2.S COVID-19 vaccine or a placebo.

The chain is built from TRBV19 and TRBJ1-2; 7 bases line up with TRBD1. The germline CDR1 and CDR2 sequences are LNHDA and SQIVND (reference sequence). V was pared by 1 base and J by 4 bases, with 9 bases of the junction left unmatched. The CDR3 loop spans 16 amino acids. CDR3 residues: CASSIAPGTVFYGYTF. The DNA of the CDR3 is TGTGCCAGTAGTATAGCTCCCGGGACAGTATTCTATGGCTACACCTTC. The whole variable domain, filled in from reference TRBV19 and TRBJ1-2, reads DGGITQSPKYLFRKEGQNVTLSCEQNLNHDAMYWYRQDPGQGLRLIYYSQIVNDFQKGDIAEGYSVSREKKESFPLTVTSAQKNPTAFYLCASSIAPGTVFYGYTFGSGTRLTVV.

DNA for the CDR3: TGTGCCAGCCGGGCTAGCGGAGGCCCTAGGGGTGAGCAGTTCTTC. Its translation: CASRASGGPRGEQFF. This rearrangement joins TRBV3-1 (or the pseudogene TRBV3-2) to TRBJ2-1; 7 nucleotides agree with TRBD2. Trimming took 8 bases from V and 9 from J; bases not matched to a gene: 16. The CDR3 totals 15 residues. CDR1 is LGHDT, CDR2 YNNKEL, per germline (reference sequence).